Listed below are T cell receptor beta chains from one sample, sequenced in a study of neurological immune-mediated disorders. MiXCR, run by TCRdb on the 5' RACE reads, gives a single entry per CDR3 protein. Seen here are some 60,000 distinct CDR3 sequences, roughly 4.8% observed once, and the top ten hold around 3.3%. The sample consisted of PBMCs. These receptors originate from a woman between 50 and 59 years old with multiple sclerosis. The CDR3 runs from the conserved cysteine through the conserved F or W. A D gene is named only where the DNA matches it firmly. Not every row has a clone size; where given, it reads once, few, many or a size class.

.	TRBV20-1	TRBJ2-1	many	CSASTVYNEQFF	TGCAGTGCTAGTACCGTATACAATGAGCAGTTCTTC
.	TRBV28	TRBJ1-5	.	CASQSGSQPQNF	TGTGCCAGCCAAAGTGGGTCCCAGCCCCAGAATTTT
.	TRBV4-3	TRBJ1-5	once	CASSLDRNRPQHF	TGCGCCAGCAGCCTTGACAGGAATCGGCCCCAGCATTTT
.	TRBV6-5	TRBJ2-2	few	CASSYSTGTKRVTGELFF	TGTGCCAGCAGTTACTCGACTGGGACCAAAAGAGTCACCGGGGAGCTGTTTTTT
TRBD1	TRBV5-1	TRBJ1-2	many	CASSSQGIVYGYTF	TGCGCCAGCAGCTCACAGGGGATTGTCTATGGCTACACCTTC
.	TRBV2	TRBJ1-6	.	CASSEGFRRVSSHSPLHF	TGTGCCAGCAGTGAAGGATTCAGGCGGGTGTCTTCGCATTCACCCCTCCACTTT
.	TRBV5-1	TRBJ2-3	many	CASSKDGADTQYF	TGCGCCAGCAGCAAGGATGGGGCAGATACGCAGTATTTT
.	TRBV20-1	TRBJ2-1	many	CSATNRIEQFF	TGCAGTGCTACCAACAGGATTGAGCAGTTCTTC
.	TRBV29-1	TRBJ2-1	many	CSVLKLALQVRDNEQFF	TGCAGCGTTTTGAAGTTAGCGCTGCAGGTGCGAGACAATGAGCAGTTCTTC
TRBD1	TRBV5-1	TRBJ1-2	many	CASSLLGQDSGYTF	TGCGCCAGCAGCCTTCTGGGACAGGACTCTGGCTACACCTTC
.	TRBV20-1	TRBJ2-5	many	CSARVPGRQETQYF	TGCAGTGCTAGGGTGCCGGGACGACAAGAGACCCAGTACTTC
TRBD1	TRBV12-3/TRBV12-4	TRBJ2-7	many	CASSLFGQGREQYF	TGTGCCAGCAGTTTATTCGGACAGGGCAGAGAGCAGTACTTC
TRBD2	TRBV20-1	TRBJ2-1	many	CSASGGPMSSYNEQFF	TGCAGTGCAAGCGGGGGACCGATGAGCTCCTACAATGAGCAGTTCTTC
TRBD2	TRBV7-2	TRBJ2-7	many	CASSALAGAGEQYF	TGTGCCAGCAGCGCACTAGCGGGGGCGGGCGAGCAGTACTTC
TRBD1	TRBV5-5	TRBJ2-1	many	CASSLAGQYYNEQFF	TGTGCCAGCAGCTTGGCGGGACAGTACTACAATGAGCAGTTCTTC
.	TRBV3-1	TRBJ2-2	many	CASSISLNTGELFF	TGTGCCAGCAGCATAAGTCTGAACACCGGGGAGCTGTTTTTT
TRBD1	TRBV4-3	TRBJ1-6	many	CASSQDLGGNYSPLNF	TGCGCCAGCAGCCAAGATCTAGGGGGCAATTATTCACCCCTCAACTTT
.	TRBV20-1	TRBJ2-7	many	CNTTGSYYEQYF	TGCAATACCACAGGGTCATACTACGAGCAGTACTTC
.	TRBV5-1	TRBJ1-4	many	CASSFSTWAKELFF	TGCGCCAGCAGCTTCTCCACATGGGCGAAGGAACTGTTTTTT
.	TRBV4-1	TRBJ2-1	few	CASSPRAGAVVREQFF	TGCGCCAGCAGCCCAAGGGCGGGGGCCGTTGTGAGGGAGCAGTTCTTC
TRBD1	TRBV7-2	TRBJ1-5	many	CASSPSPGQGSNQPQHF	TGTGCCAGCAGCCCGTCTCCCGGACAGGGAAGCAATCAGCCCCAGCATTTT
.	TRBV7-9	TRBJ2-3	many	CASSLTRRQATDTQYF	TGTGCCAGCAGCTTAACCCGGCGACAGGCGACAGATACGCAGTATTTT
TRBD1	TRBV5-1	TRBJ1-2	many	CASSLTPDRGNYGYTF	TGCGCCAGCAGCTTGACCCCGGACAGGGGGAACTATGGCTACACCTTC